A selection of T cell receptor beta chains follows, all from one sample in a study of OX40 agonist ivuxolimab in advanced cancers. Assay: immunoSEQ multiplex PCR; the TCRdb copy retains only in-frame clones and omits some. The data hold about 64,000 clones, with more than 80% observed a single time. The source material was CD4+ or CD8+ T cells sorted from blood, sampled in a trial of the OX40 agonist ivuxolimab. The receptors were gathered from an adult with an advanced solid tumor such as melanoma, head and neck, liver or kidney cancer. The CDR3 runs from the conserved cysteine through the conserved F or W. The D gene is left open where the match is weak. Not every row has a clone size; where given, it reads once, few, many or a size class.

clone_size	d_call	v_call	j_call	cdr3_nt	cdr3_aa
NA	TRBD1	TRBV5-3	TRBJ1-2	TGTGCCAGAAGCCCCCTACCTCGGACAGGGGTCGCAAACTATGGCTACACCTTC	CARSPLPRTGVANYGYTF
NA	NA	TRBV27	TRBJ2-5	TGTGCCAGCAGCCACCGGGAGGGGGCGGAAAAGACCCAGTACTTC	CASSHREGAEKTQYF
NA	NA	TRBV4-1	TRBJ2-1	TGCGCCAGCAGCCCCGGGGCGCTCCAGCGGAATGAGCAGTTCTTC	CASSPGALQRNEQFF
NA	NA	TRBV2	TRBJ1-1	TGTGCCAGCAGTGAATTCTCGAACACTGAAGCTTTCTTT	CASSEFSNTEAFF
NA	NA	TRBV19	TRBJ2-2	TGTGCCAGTACCCAGAGGGGGGGACCCGGGGAGCTGTTTTTT	CASTQRGGPGELFF
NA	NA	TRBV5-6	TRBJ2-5	TGTGCCAGCAGCTTGGCGGAGCGAACGGAGACCCAGTACTTC	CASSLAERTETQYF
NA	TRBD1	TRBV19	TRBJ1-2	TGTGCCTGCAGCCGGGACAGAAACTATGGCTACACCTTC	CACSRDRNYGYTF
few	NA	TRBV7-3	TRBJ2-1	TGTGCCAGCAGCTTAATTGGCGGCACCTACAATGAGCAGTTCTTC	CASSLIGGTYNEQFF
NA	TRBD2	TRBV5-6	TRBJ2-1	TGTGCCAGCAGCTTCCCCGGCGGGAGCTACAATGAGCAGTTCTTC	CASSFPGGSYNEQFF
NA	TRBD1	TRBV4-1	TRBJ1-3	TGCGCCAGCAGCCATATCCCTACAGGGGGAACGCGCTCTGGAAACACCATATATTTT	CASSHIPTGGTRSGNTIYF
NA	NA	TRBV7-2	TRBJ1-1	TGTGCCAGCAGCTCTACCAGAGGTGGGGAAGCTTTCTTT	CASSSTRGGEAFF
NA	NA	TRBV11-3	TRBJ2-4	TGTGCCAGCAGCTTAACCCCCGGAAACATTCAGTACTTC	CASSLTPGNIQYF
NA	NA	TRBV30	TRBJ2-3	TGTGCCTCTGAAAGTACCCCTGATACGCAGTATTTT	CASESTPDTQYF
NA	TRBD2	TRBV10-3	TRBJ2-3	TGTGCCATCAGTGTCGGGGGGGCAAGTAGGGATACGCAGTATTTT	CAISVGGASRDTQYF
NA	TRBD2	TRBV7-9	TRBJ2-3	TGTGCCAGCAGCTTAGCAGGCGGGAGAACAGATACGCAGTATTTT	CASSLAGGRTDTQYF
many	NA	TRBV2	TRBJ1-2	TGTGCCGACCACCGGGACAACCTTTCCTATGGCTACACCTTC	CADHRDNLSYGYTF
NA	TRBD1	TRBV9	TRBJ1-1	TGTGCCAGCAGCGAGCTTACAGGGGGCACTGAAGCTTTCTTT	CASSELTGGTEAFF
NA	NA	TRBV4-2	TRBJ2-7	TGTGCCAGCAGCCAAGACCGGGGCGGCTACGAGCAGTACTTC	CASSQDRGGYEQYF
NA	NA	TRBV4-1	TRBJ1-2	TGCGCCAGCAGCCAACGGACAAACCCAAGATCTGGGGGCTACACCTTC	CASSQRTNPRSGGYTF
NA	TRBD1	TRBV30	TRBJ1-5	TGTGCCTGGAACAGGGGGCTCGATCAGCCCCAGCATTTT	CAWNRGLDQPQHF
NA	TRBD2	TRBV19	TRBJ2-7	TGTGCCAGTAGTATTAGGGAGGGCAACTACGAGCAGTACTTC	CASSIREGNYEQYF
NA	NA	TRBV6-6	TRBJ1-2	TGTGCCAGCAGTTACTCGATGGGGGACTATGGCTACACCTTC	CASSYSMGDYGYTF
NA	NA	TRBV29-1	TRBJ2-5	TGCAGCGTTGGAGGCCTAGGGGGTTCCGGGGAGACCCAGTACTTC	CSVGGLGGSGETQYF
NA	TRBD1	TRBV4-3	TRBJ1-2	TGCGCCAGCAGCCAGGGGACAGGGGGCAACTATGGCTACACCTTC	CASSQGTGGNYGYTF
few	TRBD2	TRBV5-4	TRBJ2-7	TGTGCCAGCAGCGCCGGACTAGCGTTCACCTACGAGCAGTACTTC	CASSAGLAFTYEQYF
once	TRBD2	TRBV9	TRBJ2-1	TGTGCCAGCAGCTACGGACTAGCGGGAGTATGGAATGAGCAGTTCTTC	CASSYGLAGVWNEQFF
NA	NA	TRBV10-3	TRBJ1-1	TGTGCCATCAGCACGACAGCCAACACTGAAGCTTTCTTT	CAISTTANTEAFF
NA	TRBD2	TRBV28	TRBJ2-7	TGTGCCAGCAGTTCCTTGTGGATCGAAGTAGCGGGTGCGAGAGCCTACGAGCAGTACTTC	CASSSLWIEVAGARAYEQYF
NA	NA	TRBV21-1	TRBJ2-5	TGTGCCAGCAGCAACCTAGCGGTTATCCAAGAGACCCAGTACTTC	CASSNLAVIQETQYF
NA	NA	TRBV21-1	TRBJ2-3	TGTGCCAGCAGACAGGGGGATACGCAGTATTTT	CASRQGDTQYF
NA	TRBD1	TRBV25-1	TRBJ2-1	TGTGCCAGCAGTATAGGAGGCGGGACAGGTGGGTACAATGAGCAGTTCTTC	CASSIGGGTGGYNEQFF
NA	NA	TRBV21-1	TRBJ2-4	TGTGCCAGCAGCGGGGGTCCTGTGGTTAACATTCAGTACTTC	CASSGGPVVNIQYF
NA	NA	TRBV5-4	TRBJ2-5	TGTGCCAGCAGCTACAGGAAGCAAGAGACCCAGTACTTC	CASSYRKQETQYF